This T cell receptor (beta chain) was captured in a study of T cells after yellow fever vaccination. Findings of the study overall: One caveat is that FACS-sorted repertoires could contain abundant clonotypes contaminating from the bulk population. Once the booster was given, most primary-vaccination clones reappeared, at 95% to 98% for CD4 and approximately 88% for CD8.

CDR3 size: 16 residues. Germline assignment: CDR1 DFQATT and CDR2 SNEGSKA (reference sequence). V was pared by 1 base and J by 0 bases, with 13 bases between. TCRdb reprocessed the 5' RACE reads via MiXCR and lists one record per CDR3 protein. The table shows hundreds of thousands of distinct CDR3 sequences, with about 12% occurring only once. Concerning this clonotype itself: What it recognizes is unknown.

The rearrangement joins TRBV20-1 to TRBJ2-1; no reliable D call. The source was PBMCs, collected on the day of the yellow fever booster vaccination. This receptor was taken from a man aged 25-45 years who received the YFV17D yellow fever vaccine. CDR3 nucleotides: TGCAGTGCTAGAGCCCCAGTCGAACGCTCCTACAATGAGCAGTTCTTC. The encoded protein is CSARAPVERSYNEQFF.